Listed below are T cell receptor beta chains from one sample, sequenced in a study of B cell selection in AIRE deficiency. The protocol was immunoSEQ multiplex PCR, while the TCRdb copy is restricted to in-frame clones and leaves out a portion. This sample carries about 14,000 clones, approximately 94% of them seen once, and the ten largest clones take 1% to 1.2%. Source material: Tregs sorted from PBMCs. Every receptor here comes from a human donor with AIRE deficiency. Each CDR3 is given with its conserved first and last residue. D genes are given only for firm matches. The size entry is marked missing in some rows and otherwise reads once, few, many or a size class.

CDR3 protein: CASSPRTRDRGGYTF; CDR3 DNA: TGTGCCAGCAGCCCCCGCACCCGGGACAGGGGTGGCTACACCTTC; clone size: -; J gene: TRBJ1-2; D gene: TRBD1; V gene: TRBV7-2
CDR3 protein: CASKRDRGENTIYF; CDR3 DNA: TGTGCCAGTAAACGCGACAGGGGAGAAAACACCATATATTTT; clone size: -; J gene: TRBJ1-3; D gene: TRBD1; V gene: TRBV19
CDR3 protein: CASSSGGDQPQHF; CDR3 DNA: TGTGCCAGCAGTTCGGGGGGCGATCAGCCCCAGCATTTT; clone size: -; J gene: TRBJ1-5; D gene: -; V gene: TRBV6-1
CDR3 protein: CASSLWGGASEQYF; CDR3 DNA: TGTGCCAGCAGCTTATGGGGGGGCGCCTCCGAGCAGTACTTC; clone size: -; J gene: TRBJ2-7; D gene: -; V gene: TRBV7-2
CDR3 protein: CASSQAGTGNTEAFF; CDR3 DNA: TGTGCCAGCTCACAAGCCGGGACGGGGAACACTGAAGCTTTCTTT; clone size: -; J gene: TRBJ1-1; D gene: -; V gene: TRBV18
CDR3 protein: CASSLNPGLAGKQYF; CDR3 DNA: TGTGCCAGCAGCTTAAACCCGGGACTAGCGGGGAAGCAGTATTTT; clone size: -; J gene: TRBJ2-3; D gene: TRBD2; V gene: TRBV7-9
CDR3 protein: CASSREAIKGTDTQYF; CDR3 DNA: TGTGCCAGCAGTCGAGAAGCCATCAAAGGCACAGATACGCAGTATTTT; clone size: -; J gene: TRBJ2-3; D gene: -; V gene: TRBV2
CDR3 protein: CASRTGGGGETQYF; CDR3 DNA: TGTGCCAGCAGGACAGGGGGCGGAGGAGAGACCCAGTACTTC; clone size: -; J gene: TRBJ2-5; D gene: TRBD1; V gene: TRBV7-2
CDR3 protein: CASSFAPTGTRGYTF; CDR3 DNA: TGTGCCAGCAGTTTCGCCCCGACGGGGACTAGGGGCTACACCTTC; clone size: -; J gene: TRBJ1-2; D gene: -; V gene: TRBV28
CDR3 protein: CASSPGRPNTEAFF; CDR3 DNA: TGTGCCAGCTCACCGGGACGGCCGAACACTGAAGCTTTCTTT; clone size: -; J gene: TRBJ1-1; D gene: -; V gene: TRBV18
CDR3 protein: CASSPTLLGPNQPQHF; CDR3 DNA: TGTGCCAGCTCACCTACCCTACTAGGCCCCAATCAGCCCCAGCATTTT; clone size: -; J gene: TRBJ1-5; D gene: -; V gene: TRBV18
CDR3 protein: CAISQTPGTNSGNTIYF; CDR3 DNA: TGTGCCATCAGTCAAACCCCAGGGACCAACTCTGGAAACACCATATATTTT; clone size: -; J gene: TRBJ1-3; D gene: -; V gene: TRBV10-3
CDR3 protein: CASSLKTGTPSGELFF; CDR3 DNA: TGTGCCAGCAGTTTAAAGACTGGGACACCCTCCGGGGAGCTGTTTTTT; clone size: -; J gene: TRBJ2-2; D gene: -; V gene: TRBV27
CDR3 protein: CASRVVGGPLETQYF; CDR3 DNA: TGTGCCAGTAGAGTAGTGGGAGGGCCTCTAGAGACCCAGTACTTC; clone size: -; J gene: TRBJ2-5; D gene: TRBD2; V gene: TRBV19
CDR3 protein: CASTPGISYEQYF; CDR3 DNA: TGTGCCAGCACCCCAGGGATCTCCTACGAGCAGTACTTC; clone size: -; J gene: TRBJ2-7; D gene: -; V gene: TRBV28
CDR3 protein: CASSARHLSGGTDTQYF; CDR3 DNA: TGTGCCAGCAGCGCGCGGCACCTAAGCGGGGGCACAGATACGCAGTATTTT; clone size: once; J gene: TRBJ2-3; D gene: TRBD2; V gene: TRBV7-2
CDR3 protein: CASSLVSSGNTDTQYF; CDR3 DNA: TGTGCCAGCAGCTTAGTCTCTAGCGGGAACACAGATACGCAGTATTTT; clone size: -; J gene: TRBJ2-3; D gene: TRBD2; V gene: TRBV7-8